The 20 T cell receptor beta chains reported below all come from one sample, sequenced in a study of a mutant IDH1 vaccine in newly diagnosed glioma. This table comes from immunoSEQ multiplex PCR, and its TCRdb copy is limited to in-frame clones, with some not included. The repertoire holds some 13,000 clones, around 80% seen once, with 3.5% to 5% in the top ten. Time point specified: week 47, end of study. It was 300 ug of mutant IDH1 20-mer peptide that made up each vaccine dose, given with topical imiquimod. Which antigens these TCRs recognize remains unknown. This sample comprised PBMCs, obtained from a glioma patient whose treatment included an IDH1 peptide vaccine. These receptors were taken from a middle-aged woman with glioma.

Relative to its sample, this clone is medium-sized (0.01 to 0.1%). The chain recombines TRBV9 with TRBJ2-7; 9 bases line up with TRBD2. Trimming removed 0 bases from V and 2 bases from J; junction bases left unmatched: 3. Looked up from germline, CDR1 is SGDLS and CDR2 is YYNGEE. The CDR3 has 15 residues. CDR3 residues: CASSVEPSGAYEQYF. The CDR3 nucleotides read TGTGCCAGCAGCGTAGAGCCTAGCGGGGCCTACGAGCAGTACTTC.

The chain couples TRBV4-2 to TRBJ1-5; the match to TRBD1 covers 10 bases. Germline V gives CDR1 LGHNA, CDR2 YNFKEQ. J was trimmed by 7 bases and V by 4 bases; bases with no gene match: 7. CDR3 length equals 15 residues. Here the CDR3 reads CASSLVGTGVQPQHF. CDR3 coding DNA: TGTGCCAGCAGCCTAGTCGGGACAGGGGTCCAGCCCCAGCATTTT.

This chain links TRBV18 with TRBJ2-7; 9 bases map to TRBD1. This CDR3 has 15 amino acids. The V gene's germline CDR1 is KGHSH and CDR2 LQKENI. The trim removed 5 bases at V and 0 bases at J, leaving 5 bases unmatched. The CDR3 spells CASSTGGDSSYEQYF. The CDR3 nucleotides are TGTGCCAGCTCAACAGGGGGCGACTCCTCCTACGAGCAGTACTTC.

This clone was picked up one time. The rearrangement links TRBV29-1 to TRBJ2-1, with TRBD2 as a possible D gene (6 bases). Trimming removed 7 bases from V and 4 bases from J, with 14 bases in between. Per germline, CDR1 SQVTM and CDR2 ANQGSEA. This CDR3 contains 13 residues. The CDR3 DNA sequence: TGCAGCGCCGGGGGAGGCCCTTACAATGAGCAGTTCTTC. Amino acids: CSAGGGPYNEQFF.

The genes are TRBV6-4 and TRBJ1-2, with 10 bases fitting TRBD1. Germline-derived CDR1 and CDR2 are MRHNA and SNTAGT. CDR3 length: 15 amino acids. J was trimmed by 5 bases and V by 0 bases; bases with no gene match: 3. As DNA, the CDR3 is TGTGCCAGCAGTGACTCGCCGGGACAGGGGTATGGCTACACCTTC. This translates into CASSDSPGQGYGYTF.

This sequence joins TRBV18 and TRBJ1-6; no clear D. The germline V gene has CDR1 KGHSH and CDR2 LQKENI. With 1 base removed from V and 0 bases from J, the gap between germline ends came to 13 bases. The CDR3 consists of 18 residues. This chain's CDR3 is CASSPQEGQGSYNSPLHF. The CDR3 DNA sequence: TGTGCCAGCTCACCACAGGAAGGTCAAGGCTCCTATAATTCACCCCTCCACTTT.

Here the CDR3 DNA reads TGCGCCAGCAGCCAGGATCCCCAAGGCGGAGACCGACTCCACTTT. Residues: CASSQDPQGGDRLHF. The chain combines TRBV4-3 with TRBJ1-6; D is undetermined. This CDR3 region has 15 residues. CDR1 and CDR2 (germline): LGHNA, YSLEER. V was shortened by 3 bases and J by 16 bases, with 22 bases between the two germline ends.

The chain is built from TRBV9 and TRBJ2-7; TRBD2 is a possible D gene (6 bases). V shed 0 bases and J shed 4 bases, with 11 bases lying between them. This CDR3 region has 14 residues. The germline CDR1 and CDR2 sequences are SGDLS and YYNGEE. The CDR3 here is CASSVGDWEYEQYF. CDR3 in DNA: TGTGCCAGCAGCGTAGGGGACTGGGAGTACGAGCAGTACTTC.

The CDR3 DNA is TGTGCCAGCAGCCCCGACGGAGTACCAAACTATGGCTACACCTTC. This codes for CASSPDGVPNYGYTF. This sequence joins TRBV9 and TRBJ1-2; D unclear. CDR3 length equals 15 residues. Germline CDR1 SGDLS, CDR2 YYNGEE. V lost 4 bases to trimming and J lost 2 bases, with 15 bases between them.

V gene TRBV6-5 combines with J gene TRBJ2-2, with TRBD1 matching over 9 bases. The CDR3 is 15 amino acids. V lost 7 bases and J lost 5; bases outside the gene matches: 8. CDR1 MNHEY and CDR2 SVGAGI come from the germline V gene. The CDR3 is CASTLGTGSTGELFF. The CDR3 nucleotides read TGTGCCAGCACCTTAGGGACAGGGAGTACCGGGGAGCTGTTTTTT.

The chain couples TRBV5-4 to TRBJ1-2, with 9 bases identical to TRBD1. The J segment lost 5 bases and the V segment lost 4 bases, leaving 6 bases of the junction unmatched. This CDR3 region has 14 residues. Germline CDR1 SGHNT, CDR2 YYREEE (reference sequence). The CDR3 here is CASSETGGSYGYTF. CDR3 sequence (DNA): TGTGCCAGCAGCGAGACAGGGGGTTCGTATGGCTACACCTTC. Full variable domain (rest looked up from reference TRBV5-4 and TRBJ1-2): ETGVTQSPTHLIKTRGQQVTLRCSSQSGHNTVSWYQQALGQGPQFIFQYYREEENGRGNFPPRFSGLQFPNYSSELNVNALELDDSALYLCASSETGGSYGYTFGSGTRLTVV.

The rearrangement uses TRBV6-6 and TRBJ2-7; D is unresolved. Deletions cut 6 bases from V and 1 base from J, with 4 bases between. The V gene's germline CDR1 is MNHNY and CDR2 SVGAGI (reference sequence). The CDR3 loop spans 11 amino acids. This CDR3 is CASRTSYEQYF. CDR3 bases: TGTGCCAGCAGGACATCCTACGAGCAGTACTTC.

The chain employs TRBV4-1 and TRBJ1-3, with 7 bases that match TRBD1. Germline V gene sequence: CDR1 MGHRA, CDR2 YSYEKL. This CDR3 spans 16 amino acids. Germline trimming cut 8 bases from V and 0 bases from J; bases unmatched to any gene: 10. CDR3 region: CASRITGDTSGNTIYF. The CDR3 DNA reads TGCGCCAGCCGTATAACAGGGGACACCTCTGGAAACACCATATATTTT.

The chain links TRBV7-8 to TRBJ2-1; 9 positions match TRBD1. CDR1 and CDR2 (germline): SGHVS, FQNEAQ. Trimming cost V 1 base and J 4 bases; bases outside gene matches: 5. The CDR3 spans 16 residues. The CDR3 DNA sequence: TGTGCCAGCAGCTTAGGGGTGGACAGGGGATACAATGAGCAGTTCTTC. Translating gives CASSLGVDRGYNEQFF.

The rearrangement links TRBV5-1 to TRBJ2-3, with D tentatively TRBD2 (7 bases). The V and J ends lost 4 bases and 6 bases respectively, with 18 bases between them. This CDR3 spans 15 amino acids. Germline lookup yields CDR1 SGHRS and CDR2 YFSETQ. The CDR3 reads CASSPEGGNSDTQYF. In DNA, the CDR3 is TGCGCCAGCAGCCCGGAGGGGGGGAACTCGGATACGCAGTATTTT.

The chain links TRBV5-1 to TRBJ1-3; D gene uncertain. This CDR3 contains 16 residues. Trimming shortened V by 4 bases and J by 2 bases, and 16 bases separated the two germline ends. The germline CDR1 and CDR2 sequences are SGHRS and YFSETQ. In DNA, the CDR3 is TGCGCCAGCAGCCAAACCCACAGCTCCGCTGGAAACACCATATATTTT. Translated: CASSQTHSSAGNTIYF.

Worth noting for this clone: Mismatch with germline at one junction end may stem from a read error. V and J are TRBV7-7 and TRBJ1-1; perhaps TRBD1 as D (5 bases). This CDR3 spans 13 amino acids. Germline loops: CDR1 SSHAT, CDR2 FNYEAQ (reference sequence). CDR3 amino acids: CASSRDLNTEAFF. CDR3 DNA: TGTGCTAGCAGCCGGGACCTGAACACTGAAGCTTTCTTT.

This clone appeared a few times. The rearrangement links TRBV19 to TRBJ1-5; D is undetermined. The CDR3 is 13 residues long. V was clipped by 5 bases and J by 7 bases, with 12 bases between them. Germline-derived CDR1 and CDR2 are LNHDA and SQIVND (reference sequence). The CDR3 protein is CASSPDLAQPQHF. DNA of the CDR3: TGTGCCAGTAGTCCCGATTTAGCCCAGCCCCAGCATTTT.

This clone was recorded a few times. This sequence joins TRBV7-9 and TRBJ2-7; D remains ambiguous. V lost 1 base and J lost 7, with 8 bases in between. The CDR3 totals 12 residues. In germline, CDR1 is SEHNR, CDR2 FQNEAQ (reference sequence). The CDR3 DNA follows: TGTGCCAGCAGCTTAGTTGCCTTTGAGCAGTACTTC. Translating gives CASSLVAFEQYF.

The chain is built from TRBV7-2 and TRBJ2-7, with D unclear. This CDR3 has 15 residues. V gave up 5 bases and J gave up 1 base, with 15 bases separating them. The germline gives CDR1 SGHTA, CDR2 FQGNSA. The CDR3 DNA follows: TGTGCCAGCAGCCCCCGGTCTGGGGTTTCCTACGAGCAGTACTTC. Translated: CASSPRSGVSYEQYF.